The clone carrying this TCR beta chain was seen many times. Its specificity is unknown. V lost 0 bases and J lost 5, with 11 bases in between. Germline V lookup: CDR1 SGHRS, CDR2 YFSETQ. The CDR3 is made up of 14 amino acids. This sample was included in a study of metastatic and nonmetastatic thyroid tumors. Study background: Repertoire data that came from the blood and tumor or nodule tissue of malignant and benign thyroid patients were compared. Whole-study results and caveats: Versus benign nodules, malignant thyroid tumors reportedly had significantly higher TCR beta diversity, in blood and tumor.

Before thyroid surgery, none of the patients had received any treatment. Study processing details: What underpinned the distant-metastasis classifier for papillary thyroid cancer was the set of CDR3 differences across clinicopathological groups. Via MiXCR, TCRdb re-called the PCR reads. What appears here as the V and J calls and clone size reflects TCRdb's work, not the paper's. Among 25,000 to 35,000 clones listed, around 15% were seen once. This chain uses TRBV5-1 with TRBJ1-1; D is possibly TRBD1 (6 bases). The TCR originated in a female donor with papillary thyroid cancer or a benign thyroid nodule (not recorded which). Some clones in this sample may be carry-over from other donors' samples. Sequencing was carried out using blood. CDR3 loop: CASSLEAGVTEAFF. CDR3 nucleotides: TGCGCCAGCAGCTTGGAGGCAGGGGTGACTGAAGCTTTCTTT. The full variable domain, in which reference TRBV5-1 and TRBJ1-1 provide the parts outside the CDR3, is KAGVTQTPRYLIKTRGQQVTLSCSPISGHRSVSWYQQTPGQGLQFLFEYFSETQRNKGNFPGRFSGRQFSNSRSEMNVSTLELGDSALYLCASSLEAGVTEAFFGQGTRLTVV.